This paragraph covers one T cell receptor (beta chain) sequence. CDR3 size: 14 residues. Germline V gene lookup returns CDR1 KGHSH and CDR2 LQKENI. V was shortened by 3 bases and J by 8 bases, with 13 bases between the two germline ends. These data originate in a study of blood T cell repertoires in COVID-19. For the study at large: The United States, Italy and Spain provided the acute and convalescent COVID-19 samples. T cells, B-cell-depleted T cells, or PBMCs provided the cDNA or gDNA that served as material.

Per the study methods: Counts of nucleated cells, estimated from reference gene primer amplification, were obtained. Only in-frame clones appear in the TCRdb table, and some are missing; sequencing was by immunoSEQ multiplex PCR. That table furnishes V, J and clone size, whereas the DNA furnished D and trimming. The repertoire holds 120,000 or so clones, with roughly 80% as singletons. The TCR comes from a man aged 65 to 79 with acute or convalescent COVID-19. Sequencing used peripheral blood. The chain combines TRBV18 with TRBJ1-4; possible D gene TRBD1, 5 bases. The CDR3 bases are TGTGCCAGCTCACCCGGTCCGGGGGGGGAAAAACTGTTTTTT. Translation: CASSPGPGGEKLFF.